The next 3 T cell receptor beta chains were all read from a single sample in a study of blood T cell repertoires in COVID-19. Using immunoSEQ multiplex PCR, the repertoire was profiled, and TCRdb retains in-frame clones only, with some absent. This repertoire shows 350,000 or so clones, 88% found once; its top ten account for approximately 1%. Sequenced sample: PBMCs or T cells enriched from blood (not recorded which). The source of these receptors is a woman aged 25 to 39 who had been exposed to COVID-19.

J is TRBJ1-2 and V is TRBV6-5; D may be TRBD1 (5 bases). The V and J ends lost 6 bases and 4 bases respectively, with 18 bases between them. The CDR3 covers 15 residues. Germline CDR1 and CDR2: MNHEY and SVGAGI. This CDR3 reads CASRALGGRGYGYTF. CDR3 nucleotide sequence: TGTGCCAGCAGGGCACTGGGGGGTAGGGGCTATGGCTACACCTTC.

The chain links TRBV4-2 to TRBJ2-3; 11 positions match TRBD1. With 1 base clipped from V and 2 bases from J, the junction kept 2 bases outside the gene matches. Germline V gene lookup returns CDR1 LGHNA and CDR2 YNFKEQ. CDR3 size: 16 residues. CDR3 nucleotide sequence: TGTGCCAGCAGCCAAGCGGGACAGGGGGTCACAGATACGCAGTATTTT. Amino acid sequence: CASSQAGQGVTDTQYF.

This clone occurred once. V gene TRBV10-3 combines with J gene TRBJ1-3; TRBD1 matches at 7 bases. Germline values: CDR1 ENHRY, CDR2 SYGVKD. V shed 2 bases, J shed 0 bases, and the junction held 4 bases outside the gene matches. The CDR3 consists of 16 residues. The CDR3, as DNA: TGTGCCATCAGTGAGCCCACAGGGGCCTCTGGAAACACCATATATTTT. Its translation is CAISEPTGASGNTIYF.